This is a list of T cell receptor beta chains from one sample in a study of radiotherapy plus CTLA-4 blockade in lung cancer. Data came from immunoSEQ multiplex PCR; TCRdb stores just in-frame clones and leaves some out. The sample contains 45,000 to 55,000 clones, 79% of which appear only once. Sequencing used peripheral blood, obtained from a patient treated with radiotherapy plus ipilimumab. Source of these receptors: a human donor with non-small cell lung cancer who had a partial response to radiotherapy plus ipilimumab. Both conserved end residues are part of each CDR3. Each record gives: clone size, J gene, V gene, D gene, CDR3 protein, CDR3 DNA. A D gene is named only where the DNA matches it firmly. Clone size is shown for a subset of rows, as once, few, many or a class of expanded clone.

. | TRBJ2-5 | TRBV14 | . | CASSQDVGGETQYF | TGTGCCAGCAGCCAAGATGTGGGAGGCGAGACCCAGTACTTC
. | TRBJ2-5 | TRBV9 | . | CASSARGRETQYF | TGTGCCAGCAGCGCCAGGGGTCGCGAGACCCAGTACTTC
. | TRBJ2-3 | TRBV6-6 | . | CASSLGPGGGTDTQYF | TGTGCCAGCAGCTTAGGACCCGGAGGTGGCACAGATACGCAGTATTTT
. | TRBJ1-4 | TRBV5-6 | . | CASSSAREGGEKLFF | TGTGCCAGCAGCTCGGCGAGGGAGGGGGGGGAAAAACTGTTTTTT
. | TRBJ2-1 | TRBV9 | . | CASSVEAEVYNEQFF | TGTGCCAGCAGCGTAGAGGCGGAGGTCTACAATGAGCAGTTCTTC
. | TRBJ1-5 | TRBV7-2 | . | CASSPGQNNQPQHF | TGTGCCAGCAGCCCCGGACAGAACAATCAGCCCCAGCATTTT
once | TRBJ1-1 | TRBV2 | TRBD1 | CASRTTGRTEAFF | TGTGCCAGCAGAACGACAGGGCGCACTGAAGCTTTCTTT
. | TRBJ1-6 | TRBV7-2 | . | CASSLPGFNSPLHF | TGTGCCAGCAGCCTCCCGGGGTTTAATTCACCCCTCCACTTT
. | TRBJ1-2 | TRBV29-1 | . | CSVVQGARGYTF | TGCAGCGTTGTTCAAGGGGCTCGTGGCTACACCTTC
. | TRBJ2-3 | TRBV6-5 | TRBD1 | CASSLDRGESDTQYF | TGTGCCAGCAGTCTAGACAGGGGGGAATCGGATACGCAGTATTTT
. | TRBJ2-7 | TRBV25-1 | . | CASSESLGVNRYEQYF | TGTGCCAGCAGTGAATCTTTAGGGGTTAATCGCTACGAGCAGTACTTC
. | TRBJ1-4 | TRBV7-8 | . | CASSLGAWVGGEKLFF | TGTGCCAGCAGCTTAGGAGCCTGGGTCGGAGGAGAAAAACTGTTTTTT
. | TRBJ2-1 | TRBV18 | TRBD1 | CASSPGVGQGASYNEQFF | TGTGCCAGCTCACCAGGGGTCGGCCAGGGGGCCTCCTACAATGAGCAGTTCTTC
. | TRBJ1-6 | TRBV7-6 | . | CASSFKGDSPLHF | TGTGCCAGCAGCTTTAAGGGGGATTCACCCCTCCACTTT
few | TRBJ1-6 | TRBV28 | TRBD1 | CASSLLSGGQYNSPLHF | TGTGCCAGCAGTTTATTATCAGGGGGCCAGTATAATTCACCCCTCCACTTT
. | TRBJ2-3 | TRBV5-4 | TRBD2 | CASAGGLTDTQYF | TGTGCCAGCGCGGGGGGGCTTACAGATACGCAGTATTTT
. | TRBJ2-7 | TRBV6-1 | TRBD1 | CASSDQGVQYF | TGTGCCAGCAGTGATCAGGGGGTGCAGTACTTC
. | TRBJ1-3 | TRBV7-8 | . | CASSLGGSGNTIYF | TGTGCCAGCAGCTTAGGCGGCTCTGGAAACACCATATATTTT
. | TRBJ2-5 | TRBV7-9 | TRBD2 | CASRDLLAGDRKTQYF | TGTGCCAGCAGGGATCTGCTAGCGGGGGATCGGAAGACCCAGTACTTC
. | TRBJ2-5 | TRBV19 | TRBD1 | CASSRTGGIQTQYF | TGTGCCAGTAGTAGGACAGGGGGCATTCAGACCCAGTACTTC
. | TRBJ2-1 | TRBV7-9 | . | CASSSPGQGVGNEQFF | TGTGCCAGCAGCTCTCCCGGCCAGGGCGTAGGCAATGAGCAGTTCTTC
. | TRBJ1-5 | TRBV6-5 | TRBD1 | CASSSDRGRGQPQHF | TGTGCCAGCAGTTCGGACAGGGGGCGGGGTCAGCCCCAGCATTTT